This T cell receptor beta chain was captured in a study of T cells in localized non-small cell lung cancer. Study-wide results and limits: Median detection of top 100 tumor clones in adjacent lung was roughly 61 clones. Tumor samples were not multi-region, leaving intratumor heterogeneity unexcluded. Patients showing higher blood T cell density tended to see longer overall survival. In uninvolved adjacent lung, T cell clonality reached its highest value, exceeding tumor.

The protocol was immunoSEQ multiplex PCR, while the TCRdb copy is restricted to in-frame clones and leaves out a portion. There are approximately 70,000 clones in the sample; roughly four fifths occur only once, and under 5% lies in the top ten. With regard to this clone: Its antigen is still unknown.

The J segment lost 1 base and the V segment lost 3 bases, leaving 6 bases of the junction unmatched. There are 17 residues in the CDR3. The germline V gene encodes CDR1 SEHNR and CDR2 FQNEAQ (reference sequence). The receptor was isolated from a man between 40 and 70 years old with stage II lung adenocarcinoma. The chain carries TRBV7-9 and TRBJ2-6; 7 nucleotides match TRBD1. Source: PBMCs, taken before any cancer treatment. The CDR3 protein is CASSFYRGRSGANVLTF. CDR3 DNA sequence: TGTGCCAGCAGCTTTTATAGGGGGCGGTCTGGGGCCAACGTCCTGACTTTC.